These 15 T cell receptor beta chains originate from one sample sequenced in a study of T-cell reconstitution after alpha-beta-depleted transplantation in children (dated by TCRdb to 2016 to 2018). Library preparation was by PCR. Sequencing relied on an Illumina HiSeq 2500. TCR libraries were prepared with molecular barcoding, using unique molecular identifiers to normalize TCRbeta repertoire quantification. The raw public reads went through TCRdb reprocessing: fastp at Q25, MiXCR clone calling, in-frame beta chains kept. Entries that share a CDR3 protein sequence are merged under the most common genes and DNA. The sample has some 440,000 distinct CDR3 sequences on record, 15% to 20% of them singletons. Approximately 28% of the sample rests with the top ten. This specimen's treatment or condition label, interpreted: allogeneic hematopoietic cell transplantation with graft depleted of TCRalphabeta T cells and CD19 B cells.

Sequences were derived from PBMCs, mostly from graft donor cells, sampled 360 days after TCRalphabeta/CD19-depleted stem cell transplant. These receptors were obtained from a boy under three years old who had a stem cell transplant for Wiskott-Aldrich syndrome, so the T cells may come from the graft donor.

The chain has TRBV28 and TRBJ1-4; 11 bases fit TRBD1. Trimming took 4 bases from V and 1 from J; bases not matched to a gene: 8. This CDR3 region has 18 residues. Germline-derived CDR1 and CDR2 are MDHEN and SYDVKM. The CDR3 coding sequence is TGTGCCAGCAGTTCCCCCGGGACAGGGGGAAAAACTAATGAAAAACTGTTTTTT. It is translated as CASSSPGTGGKTNEKLFF. The whole variable domain, filled in from reference TRBV28 and TRBJ1-4, reads DVKVTQSSRYLVKRTGEKVFLECVQDMDHENMFWYRQDPGLGLRLIYFSYDVKMKEKGDIPEGYSVSREKKERFSLILESASTNQTSMYLCASSSPGTGGKTNEKLFFGSGTQLSVL.

This rearrangement joins TRBV30 to TRBJ2-7, with D perhaps matching TRBD1 (6 bases). With 5 bases removed from V and 2 bases from J, the gap between germline ends came to 16 bases. CDR3 length: 14 residues. Germline V gene sequence: CDR1 GTSNPN, CDR2 SVGIG (reference sequence). CDR3 sequence: CAWDRDTATYEQYF. The CDR3 DNA follows: TGTGCCTGGGATCGGGACACAGCTACCTACGAGCAGTACTTC.

The rearrangement links TRBV5-1 to TRBJ1-4; no clear D gene. CDR3 length: 12 amino acids. Trimming removed 5 bases from V and 4 bases from J, with 6 bases in between. Germline CDR1 is SGHRS and CDR2 is YFSETQ. This CDR3 is CASSQNNEKLFF. In DNA, the CDR3 is TGCGCCAGCAGTCAGAATAATGAAAAACTGTTTTTT.

Only a few counts were recorded for this clonotype. The chain recombines TRBV6-1 with TRBJ1-6, with D tentatively TRBD1 (6 bases). This CDR3 contains 16 residues. Germline values: CDR1 MNHNS, CDR2 SASEGT. Trimming shortened V by 8 bases and J by 9 bases, and 23 bases separated the two germline ends. CDR3: CASSHEGGQGLSPLHF. The DNA of the CDR3 is TGTGCCAGCTCCCACGAAGGGGGGCAGGGCCTTTCACCCCTCCACTTT.

V usage is TRBV20-1 and J usage is TRBJ2-3; no clear D gene. This CDR3 has 11 amino acids. Trimming removed 5 bases from V and 3 bases from J, with 6 bases in between. The germline V gene encodes CDR1 DFQATT and CDR2 SNEGSKA (reference sequence). The CDR3 protein is CSAQRTDTQYF. The CDR3, as DNA: TGCAGTGCTCAAAGAACAGATACGCAGTATTTT.

V gene TRBV12-3 or TRBV12-4 combines with J gene TRBJ1-2; D is ambiguous. With 5 bases removed from V and 0 bases from J, the gap between germline ends came to 10 bases. This CDR3 spans 14 amino acids. The CDR3 DNA follows: TGTGCCAGCAGTAAAGGACCAGCTAACTATGGCTACACCTTC. This sequence encodes CASSKGPANYGYTF.

This clonotype was detected a few times. V and J are TRBV24-1 and TRBJ2-7, with unresolved D. Germline CDR1 reads KGHDR; CDR2 reads SFDVKD. The CDR3 contains 14 residues. V lost 4 bases to trimming and J lost 3 bases, with 12 bases between them. DNA of the CDR3: TGTGCCACCAGTGACCCTTCGAAGGGCTACGAGCAGTACTTC. This sequence encodes CATSDPSKGYEQYF.

This rearrangement joins TRBV11-1 to TRBJ2-3; 10 bases align to TRBD1. J was trimmed by 7 bases and V by 5 bases; bases with no gene match: 6. Germline V CDR1 and CDR2: SGHAT, FQDESV (reference sequence). The CDR3 covers 14 residues. Written as DNA, the CDR3 is TGTGCCAGCAGCACCCGACAGGGGGCTAATACGCAGTATTTT. Translated: CASSTRQGANTQYF.

This clonotype was picked up a small number of times. The chain couples TRBV7-2 to TRBJ2-1; TRBD1 or TRBD2 may be the D gene (5 bases each). Germline V gene lookup returns CDR1 SGHTA and CDR2 FQGNSA. The V gene lost 0 bases and the J gene lost 0 bases, with 9 bases spanning the gap. The CDR3 loop spans 16 amino acids. The CDR3 spells CASSLAYGTSYNEQFF. The CDR3 DNA sequence: TGTGCCAGCAGCTTAGCGTACGGGACCTCCTACAATGAGCAGTTCTTC.

The J gene is TRBJ2-3, the V gene TRBV25-1; D is ambiguous. Germline V gene lookup returns CDR1 MGHDK and CDR2 SYGVNS. Between the trimmed V and J ends, which lost 2 bases and 7 bases, there was a span of 4 bases. The CDR3 is 11 residues long. DNA of the CDR3: TGTGCCAGCAGTGAAATAAATACGCAGTATTTT. Translation gives CASSEINTQYF.

There are a few counts of this clonotype. V and J are TRBV2 and TRBJ2-3; D not certain. The CDR3 sequence is 12 residues long. Trimming stripped 5 bases from V and 6 bases from J, with 9 bases between. Germline values: CDR1 SNHLY, CDR2 FYNNEI. CDR3 in amino acids: CASSPMGDTQYF. The CDR3 DNA reads as TGTGCCAGCAGTCCCATGGGCGATACGCAGTATTTT. Variable domain in full (rest from reference TRBV2 and TRBJ2-3): EPEVTQTPSHQVTQMGQEVILRCVPISNHLYFYWYRQILGQKVEFLVSFYNNEISEKSEIFDDQFSVERPDGSNFTLKIRSTKLEDSAMYFCASSPMGDTQYFGPGTRLTVL.

This clonotype has just a few counts. The chain joins TRBV12-3 or TRBV12-4 to TRBJ1-3; D unclear. The CDR3 consists of 15 residues. V lost 3 bases, J lost 0 bases, and 9 bases lay in between. The CDR3 nucleotides read TGTGCCAGCAGTTTTTACCCGAACTCTGGAAACACCATATATTTT. Protein: CASSFYPNSGNTIYF.

This clonotype was detected a few times. The gene calls are TRBV20-1 and TRBJ1-5; unclear D gene. CDR1 DFQATT and CDR2 SNEGSKA come from the germline V gene (reference sequence). V was cut by 2 bases and J by 5 bases, with 10 bases left in between. The CDR3 has 13 residues. DNA of the CDR3: TGCAGTGCTAGATCCGTGATAGATCAGCCCCAGCATTTT. This encodes CSARSVIDQPQHF.

The chain joins TRBV15 to TRBJ2-3; D could derive from TRBD1 or TRBD2 (5 bases each). The ends were cut back, 4 bases at V and 4 bases at J, with 9 bases in the middle. CDR3 size: 13 residues. CDR1 and CDR2 (germline): LNHNV, YYDKDF (reference sequence). CDR3 loop: CATSTRGSDTQYF. Written as DNA, the CDR3 is TGTGCCACCAGCACACGGGGCTCAGATACGCAGTATTTT.

Many counts were recorded for this clonotype. The chain uses TRBV11-2 and TRBJ2-7; 12 bases agree with TRBD2. The V gene's germline CDR1 is SGHAT and CDR2 FQNNGV. V shed 3 bases and J 3 bases; nucleotides not matched to a gene: 6. This CDR3 is 16 amino acids long. The CDR3 reads CASSLTLTSGGYEQYF. For the CDR3, the DNA is TGTGCCAGCAGCTTGACCTTGACTAGCGGGGGCTACGAGCAGTACTTC.